This T cell receptor beta chain came from a study of T cells in Graves' hyperthyroidism and ophthalmopathy. RNA transcripts provided the source from which TCR beta CDR3 regions were amplified. RT-PCR in the first round (using the HTBI primer set) targeted the TCR CDR3. MiXCR was run by TCRdb on the multiplex PCR reads, yielding one entry per CDR3 protein. The sample carries some 440,000 distinct CDR3 sequences, 15% to 19% recorded once. Many counts were recorded for this clonotype. Unmatched junction bases numbered 5, after V lost 0 bases and J lost 5 bases. In germline, CDR1 is ENHRY, CDR2 SYGVKD. The length of the CDR3 is 16 residues.

The clonotype comes from a woman aged 18-30 years with Graves' hyperthyroidism. The sample comprised blood. This sequence joins TRBV10-3 and TRBJ2-5, with 11 bases that match TRBD2. CDR3 sequence (DNA): TGTGCCATCAGTGAGTCCACTAGCGGGAGCCTGGAGACCCAGTACTTC. This encodes CAISESTSGSLETQYF.